This T cell receptor (beta chain) is from a study of T cell changes during pregnancy in multiple sclerosis. Libraries were prepared by immunoSEQ multiplex PCR; TCRdb keeps only in-frame clonotypes and omits some of them. The table has about 44,000 clones, almost 95% seen once; the top ten hold approximately 1.2%. This CDR3 is built from 15 residues. Trimming left V 6 bases short and J 2 bases short, with 14 bases between. Germline V gene lookup returns CDR1 LNHDA and CDR2 SQIVND (reference sequence). The J gene is TRBJ1-3, the V gene TRBV19; D gene unclear. The sequenced sample was peripheral blood. The receptor's source is a female donor with multiple sclerosis, enrolled in a pregnancy study. DNA of the CDR3: TGTGCCAGTAGACGTGACACCAACACTGGAAACACCATATATTTT. Protein: CASRRDTNTGNTIYF.